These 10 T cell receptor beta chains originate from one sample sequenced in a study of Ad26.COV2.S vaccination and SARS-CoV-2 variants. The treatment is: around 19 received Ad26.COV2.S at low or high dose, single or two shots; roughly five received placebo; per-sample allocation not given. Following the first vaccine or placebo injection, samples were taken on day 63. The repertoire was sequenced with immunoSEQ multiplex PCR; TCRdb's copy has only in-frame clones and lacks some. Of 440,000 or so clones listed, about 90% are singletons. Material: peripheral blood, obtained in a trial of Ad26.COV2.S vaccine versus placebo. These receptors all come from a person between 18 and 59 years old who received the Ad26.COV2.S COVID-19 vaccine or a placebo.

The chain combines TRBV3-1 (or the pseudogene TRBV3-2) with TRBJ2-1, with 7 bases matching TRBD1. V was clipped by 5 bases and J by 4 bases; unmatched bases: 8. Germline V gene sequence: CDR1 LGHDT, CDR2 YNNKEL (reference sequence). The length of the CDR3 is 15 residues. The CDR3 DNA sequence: TGTGCCAGCAGCTCCGGGACAGTCGTTTACAATGAGCAGTTCTTC. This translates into CASSSGTVVYNEQFF.

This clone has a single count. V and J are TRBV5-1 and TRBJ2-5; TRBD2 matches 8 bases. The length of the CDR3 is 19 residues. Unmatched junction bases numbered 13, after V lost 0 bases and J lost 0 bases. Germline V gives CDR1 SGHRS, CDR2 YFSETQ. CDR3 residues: CASSLALLAEAEYQETQYF. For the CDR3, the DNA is TGCGCCAGCAGCTTGGCCCTACTAGCGGAGGCTGAGTACCAAGAGACCCAGTACTTC. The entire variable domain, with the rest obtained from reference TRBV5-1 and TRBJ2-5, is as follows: KAGVTQTPRYLIKTRGQQVTLSCSPISGHRSVSWYQQTPGQGLQFLFEYFSETQRNKGNFPGRFSGRQFSNSRSEMNVSTLELGDSALYLCASSLALLAEAEYQETQYFGPGTRLLVL.

CDR3 sequence reads: CAISETRGRPQETQYF. In nucleotides, the CDR3 is TGTGCCATCAGTGAGACCCGTGGGAGGCCCCAAGAGACCCAGTACTTC. The chain uses TRBV10-3 and TRBJ2-5, with a weak D call TRBD2 (6 bases). This CDR3 has 16 residues. Germline CDR1 ENHRY, CDR2 SYGVKD. V was pared by 2 bases and J by 1 base, with 14 bases between.

The CDR3 reads CASSYGRDPYNEQFF. The DNA for the CDR3 is TGTGCCAGCAGTTACGGGCGGGACCCATACAATGAGCAGTTCTTC. The chain recombines TRBV6-2 or TRBV6-3 with TRBJ2-1, with a possible D match to TRBD2 (6 bases). Trimming removed 2 bases from V and 4 bases from J, with 12 bases in between. The CDR3 runs to 15 residues. CDR1 is MNHEY and CDR2 is SVGEGT in the germline V gene.

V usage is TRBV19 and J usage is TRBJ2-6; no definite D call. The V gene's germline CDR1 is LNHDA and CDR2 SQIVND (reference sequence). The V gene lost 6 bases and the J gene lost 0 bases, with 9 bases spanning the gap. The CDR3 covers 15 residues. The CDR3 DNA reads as TGTGCCAGTAGCCTCACAATCTCTGGGGCCAACGTCCTGACTTTC. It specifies CASSLTISGANVLTF.

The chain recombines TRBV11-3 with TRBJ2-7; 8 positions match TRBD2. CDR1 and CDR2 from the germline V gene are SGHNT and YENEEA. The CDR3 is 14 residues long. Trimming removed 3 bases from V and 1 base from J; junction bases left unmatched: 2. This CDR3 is CASSLTSASYEQYF. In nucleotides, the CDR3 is TGTGCCAGCAGCTTGACTAGCGCATCCTACGAGCAGTACTTC.

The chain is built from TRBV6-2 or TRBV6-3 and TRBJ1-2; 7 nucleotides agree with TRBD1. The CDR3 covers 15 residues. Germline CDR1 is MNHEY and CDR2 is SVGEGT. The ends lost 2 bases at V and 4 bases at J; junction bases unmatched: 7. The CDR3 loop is CASSYMTRDSYGYTF. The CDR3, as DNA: TGTGCCAGCAGTTACATGACCCGGGACAGCTATGGCTACACCTTC.

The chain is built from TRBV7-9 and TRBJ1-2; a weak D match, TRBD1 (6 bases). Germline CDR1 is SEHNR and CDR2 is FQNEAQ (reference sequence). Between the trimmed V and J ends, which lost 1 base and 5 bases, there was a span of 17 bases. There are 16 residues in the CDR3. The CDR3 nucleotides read TGTGCCAGCAGCTTAGACAGTGACAGGTTTGGGTATGGCTACACCTTC. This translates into CASSLDSDRFGYGYTF.

In nucleotides, the CDR3 is TGTGCCAGCAGCTCAACGCCGGGACTCCCCCCCACAGATACGCAGTATTTT. This encodes CASSSTPGLPPTDTQYF. The gene calls are TRBV11-2 and TRBJ2-3, with D perhaps TRBD2 (6 bases). Germline V gives CDR1 SGHAT, CDR2 FQNNGV. Trimming cost V 4 bases and J 2 bases, with 19 bases left between them. This CDR3 region has 17 residues. Complete variable domain (other parts from reference TRBV11-2 and TRBJ2-3): EAGVAQSPRYKIIEKRQSVAFWCNPISGHATLYWYQQILGQGPKLLIQFQNNGVVDDSQLPKDRFSAERLKGVDSTLKIQPAKLEDSAVYLCASSSTPGLPPTDTQYFGPGTRLTVL.

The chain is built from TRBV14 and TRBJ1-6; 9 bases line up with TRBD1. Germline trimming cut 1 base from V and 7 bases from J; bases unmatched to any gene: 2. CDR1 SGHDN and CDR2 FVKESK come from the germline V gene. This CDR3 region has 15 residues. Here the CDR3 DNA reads TGTGCCAGCAGCCAAGGACAGGGGGGGAATTCACCCCTCCACTTT. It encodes CASSQGQGGNSPLHF.